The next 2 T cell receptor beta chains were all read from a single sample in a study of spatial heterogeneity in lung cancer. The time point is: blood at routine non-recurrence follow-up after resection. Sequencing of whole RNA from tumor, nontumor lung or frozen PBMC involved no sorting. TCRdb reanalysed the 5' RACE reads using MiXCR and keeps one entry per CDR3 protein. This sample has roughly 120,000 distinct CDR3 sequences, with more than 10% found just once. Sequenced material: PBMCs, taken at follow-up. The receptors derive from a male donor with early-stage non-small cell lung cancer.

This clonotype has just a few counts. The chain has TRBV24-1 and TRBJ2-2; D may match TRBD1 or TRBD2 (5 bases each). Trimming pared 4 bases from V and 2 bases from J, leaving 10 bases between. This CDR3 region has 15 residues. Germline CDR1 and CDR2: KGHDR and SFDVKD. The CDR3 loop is CATSEYGGNTGELFF. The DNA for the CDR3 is TGTGCCACCAGTGAATATGGGGGAAACACCGGGGAGCTGTTTTTT.

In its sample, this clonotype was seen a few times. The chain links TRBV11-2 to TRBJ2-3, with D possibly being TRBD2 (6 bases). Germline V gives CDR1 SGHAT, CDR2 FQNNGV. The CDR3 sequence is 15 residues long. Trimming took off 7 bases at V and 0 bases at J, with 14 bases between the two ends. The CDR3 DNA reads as TGTGCCAGCAATCTACCGGGGGATAGCACAGATACGCAGTATTTT. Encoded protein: CASNLPGDSTDTQYF.